This TCR beta chain came from a study of T cells after posttransplantation cyclophosphamide. Sequencing used immunoSEQ multiplex PCR; TCRdb keeps in-frame clones, though not all of them. The table lists 4,500 to 6,500 clones, with no singletons. This CDR3 has 15 amino acids. Losses at the gene ends were 3 bases for V and 2 bases for J; bases not matched to a gene: 0. Per the germline V gene, CDR1 is SGHDN and CDR2 is FVKESK. Study-level findings and limits: Recipient CMV seropositivity and CMV reactivation strongly tracked TRB clonality. Skin or GI-infiltrating T cells shared few TRB sequences with blood.

Relative to its sample, this clone is medium-sized. No antigen is known for it. Cyclophosphamide on days +3 and +4 followed busulfan-fludarabine conditioning and a marrow graft. The rearrangement links TRBV14 to TRBJ2-7; 14 bases agree with TRBD2. Sequencing used PBMCs, obtained after allogeneic stem cell transplant with posttransplant cyclophosphamide. This clonotype was obtained from a female patient between 30 and 40 years old who received an allogeneic stem cell transplant from an unrelated donor, was CMV-positive, and had acute and chronic GVHD. Among the T cells, some may be from the graft donor. The DNA of the CDR3 is TGTGCCAGCAGCCAGACTAGCGGGAGGGCCTACGAGCAGTACTTC. Translation: CASSQTSGRAYEQYF.